The 8 T cell receptor beta chains below all came from one sample that was sequenced in a study of CD8 T cells in ankylosing spondylitis. In TCRdb, the 5' RACE reads were re-called with MiXCR into one record per CDR3 protein. The table has under 250,000 distinct CDR3 sequences, 5.5% to 7.5% seen once; the top ten hold approximately 15%. The study, taken as a whole, reports: Apparently characteristic of ankylosing spondylitis blood was a TCR beta motif (about eight highly homologous variants).

No cognate antigen is known for these TCRs. Sequencing input: blood, either unsorted or a sorted T cell fraction (not recorded which). These receptors were taken from a male donor with ankylosing spondylitis.

In its sample, this clonotype was seen a few times. This chain links TRBV7-9 with TRBJ2-7; D may be TRBD1 (6 bases). This CDR3 has 13 residues. Between the trimmed V and J ends, which lost 5 bases and 3 bases, there was a span of 11 bases. Per germline, CDR1 SEHNR and CDR2 FQNEAQ (reference sequence). In DNA, the CDR3 is TGTGCCAGCAGCCCGAGGGGGTTCTACGAGCAGTACTTC. This encodes CASSPRGFYEQYF.

There are many counts of this clonotype. The V gene is TRBV5-1, the J gene TRBJ1-2; D unclear. Germline V lookup: CDR1 SGHRS, CDR2 YFSETQ. The V gene lost 0 bases and the J gene lost 8 bases, with 20 bases spanning the gap. The CDR3 totals 16 residues. The CDR3 is CASSLESTGMVRGYTF. The CDR3 region has the DNA TGCGCCAGCAGCTTGGAGTCTACGGGTATGGTACGAGGCTACACCTTC.

This clonotype showed up many times. V is TRBV28 and J is TRBJ2-7; the D is unclear. CDR3 length: 13 residues. Germline CDR1 reads MDHEN; CDR2 reads SYDVKM. Between the trimmed V and J ends, which lost 3 bases and 4 bases, there was a span of 10 bases. In nucleotides, the CDR3 is TGTGCCAGCAGTTTGAGCGTTAGTTACGAGCAGTACTTC. The encoded protein is CASSLSVSYEQYF.

The CDR3 spells CASSPRQGNSPLHF. The CDR3 DNA reads as TGCGCCAGCAGCCCCCGACAGGGTAATTCACCCCTCCACTTT. V usage is TRBV4-1 and J usage is TRBJ1-6; TRBD1 aligns across 7 bases. Trimming cost V 4 bases and J 6 bases; bases outside gene matches: 3. Germline-derived CDR1 and CDR2 are MGHRA and YSYEKL. The CDR3 is 14 residues long.

This clonotype was recorded at least ten times. J is TRBJ2-7 and V is TRBV3-1; unclear D gene. From germline, CDR1 is LGHDT and CDR2 YNNKEL (reference sequence). The CDR3 has 14 amino acids. V lost 1 base and J 0 bases, leaving 7 bases between the germline ends. CDR3 sequence reads: CASSQARNSYEQYF. The DNA for the CDR3 is TGTGCCAGCAGCCAAGCCAGAAACTCCTACGAGCAGTACTTC.

This chain connects TRBV11-2 to TRBJ2-3; D is ambiguous. Deletions cut 5 bases from V and 2 bases from J, with 20 bases between. This CDR3 contains 17 residues. The germline gives CDR1 SGHAT, CDR2 FQNNGV. The CDR3 here is CASSPVGVGPFTDTQYF. The CDR3 region has the DNA TGTGCCAGCAGCCCGGTTGGGGTCGGACCTTTCACAGATACGCAGTATTTT.

This clonotype was found many times. The rearrangement uses TRBV6-1 and TRBJ1-2; TRBD1 is a possible D gene (5 bases). The CDR3 sequence is 13 residues long. The germline V gene has CDR1 MNHNS and CDR2 SASEGT. V shed 2 bases and J shed 5 bases, with 9 bases lying between them. The CDR3 DNA sequence: TGTGCCAGCAGTGAACTACGGACATATGGCTACACCTTC. Translating gives CASSELRTYGYTF.

This clonotype has a count of ten or more. The rearrangement links TRBV27 to TRBJ2-5; 7 bases map to TRBD1. The germline gives CDR1 MNHEY, CDR2 SMNVEV (reference sequence). This CDR3 comprises 14 residues. J lost 2 bases, V lost 5 bases, and 5 bases had no gene match. CDR3 sequence reads: CASSPLTGQETQYF. CDR3 nucleotide sequence: TGTGCCAGCAGTCCGCTGACAGGGCAAGAGACCCAGTACTTC.